The clone carrying this T cell receptor beta chain was recorded only once. The antigen is not known. Produced via immunoSEQ multiplex PCR; TCRdb's table is partial and in-frame only. The repertoire consists of about 980,000 clones, with around 80% occurring once and the leading ten covering about 1.5%. Only Caucasian adults living in Nashville, Tennessee made up the donor group. These data belong to a study of shared clonotypes between healthy human individuals. On the study more broadly: The donor pool was made up of two women and a few men aged 18 to 49.

Study outcomes and limitations: Between several donors, naive CD4 clonotypes were shared at a level of about 5%. Donor clonotype sharing was expected to depend on sequencing depth.

V shed 4 bases and J shed 4 bases, with 12 bases lying between them. The CDR3 sequence is 13 residues long. Germline CDR1 SQVTM, CDR2 ANQGSEA. The TCR sequence derives from a man between 18 and 35 years old in good health. This chain joins TRBV29-1 and TRBJ2-3, with D possibly called TRBD1 or TRBD2 (5 bases each). Sequenced input: memory CD4+ T cells sorted from blood. As to subset: CD45RA-negative fraction. The CDR3 region has the DNA TGCAGCGTTGCCCCCAGGGACCCAGATACGCAGTATTTT. Its protein is CSVAPRDPDTQYF.